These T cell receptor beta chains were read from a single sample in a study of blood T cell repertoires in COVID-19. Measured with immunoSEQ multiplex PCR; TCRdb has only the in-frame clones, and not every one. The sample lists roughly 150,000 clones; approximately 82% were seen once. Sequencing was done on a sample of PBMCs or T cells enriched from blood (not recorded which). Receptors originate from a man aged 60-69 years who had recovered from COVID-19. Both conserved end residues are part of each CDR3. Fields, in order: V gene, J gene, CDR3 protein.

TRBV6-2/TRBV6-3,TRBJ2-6,CASSPQQGRDSGANVLTF
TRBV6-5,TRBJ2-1,CASSQNNEQFF
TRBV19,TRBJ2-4,CASTGTGGNIQYF
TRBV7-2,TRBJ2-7,CASSPTPGGGYEQYF
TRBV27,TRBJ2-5,CASSLGASGGETQYF
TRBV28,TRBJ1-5,CASRRPGVGNQPQHF
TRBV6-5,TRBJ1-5,CASSSFGESNQPQHF
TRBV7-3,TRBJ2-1,CASSLNPGQSSYNEQFF
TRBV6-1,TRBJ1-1,CASSEHDRDRWNTEAFF
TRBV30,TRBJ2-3,CAWGKTGDTQYF
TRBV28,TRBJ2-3,CASSSDAGDRDTQYF
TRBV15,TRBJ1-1,CATSSQRQNTEAFF
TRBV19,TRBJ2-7,CASSIIPGQGLDEQYF
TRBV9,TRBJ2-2,CASSVGASGNTGELFF
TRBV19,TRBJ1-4,CATKADGTATNEKLFF
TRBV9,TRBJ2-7,CASSFSAGGPTEQYF
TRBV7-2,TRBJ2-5,CASSPGGDIQQETQYF
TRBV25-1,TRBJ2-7,CASPTPLDRFMKQYF
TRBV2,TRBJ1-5,CASRKDPGVQPQHF
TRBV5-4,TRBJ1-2,CASSVSQGAPGYTF
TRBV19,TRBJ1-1,CASSIGSGGGTEAFF
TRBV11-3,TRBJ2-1,CASSQEPFSGSPYNEQFF
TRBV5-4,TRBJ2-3,CASSLIRGPDTQYF
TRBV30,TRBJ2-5,CAWSDLRGAETQYF
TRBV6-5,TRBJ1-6,CASSSDNSPLHF
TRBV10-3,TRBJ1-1,CAISGTVGQGNTEAFF
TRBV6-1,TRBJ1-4,CASSGRQGAGEKLFF
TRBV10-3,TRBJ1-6,CAVSGTGFNNSPLHF
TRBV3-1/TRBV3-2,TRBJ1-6,CASSQVSSPLHF
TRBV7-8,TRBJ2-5,CASSLAFSSGTGGSQYF
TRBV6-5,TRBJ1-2,CASRPRQGTYGYTF
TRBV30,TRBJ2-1,CAWSGRDRGFVEQFF
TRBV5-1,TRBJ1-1,CASSPRWGGAEAFF
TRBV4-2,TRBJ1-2,CASSQGWGSNYGYTF
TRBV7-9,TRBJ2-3,CASSLSVTTDTQYF
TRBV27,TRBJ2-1,CASSPTLYRRDEQFF
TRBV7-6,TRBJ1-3,CASSHGQGNSGNTIYF
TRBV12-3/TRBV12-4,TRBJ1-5,CASSLSRAQPQHF
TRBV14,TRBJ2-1,CASSQASYYNEQFF
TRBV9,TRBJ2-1,CASSAPGQGSYNEQFF